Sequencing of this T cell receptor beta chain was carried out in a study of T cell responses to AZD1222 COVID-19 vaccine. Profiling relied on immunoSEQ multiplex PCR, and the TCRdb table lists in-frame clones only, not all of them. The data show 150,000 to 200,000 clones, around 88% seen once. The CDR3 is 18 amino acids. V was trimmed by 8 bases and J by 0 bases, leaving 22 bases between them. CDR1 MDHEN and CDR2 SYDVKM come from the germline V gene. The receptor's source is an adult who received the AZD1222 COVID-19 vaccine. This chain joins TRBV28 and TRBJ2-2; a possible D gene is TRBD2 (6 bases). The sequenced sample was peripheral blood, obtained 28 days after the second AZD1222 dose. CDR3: CASQLAATGVPNTGELFF. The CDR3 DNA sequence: TGTGCCAGCCAGCTAGCTGCTACGGGGGTACCGAACACCGGGGAGCTGTTTTTT.